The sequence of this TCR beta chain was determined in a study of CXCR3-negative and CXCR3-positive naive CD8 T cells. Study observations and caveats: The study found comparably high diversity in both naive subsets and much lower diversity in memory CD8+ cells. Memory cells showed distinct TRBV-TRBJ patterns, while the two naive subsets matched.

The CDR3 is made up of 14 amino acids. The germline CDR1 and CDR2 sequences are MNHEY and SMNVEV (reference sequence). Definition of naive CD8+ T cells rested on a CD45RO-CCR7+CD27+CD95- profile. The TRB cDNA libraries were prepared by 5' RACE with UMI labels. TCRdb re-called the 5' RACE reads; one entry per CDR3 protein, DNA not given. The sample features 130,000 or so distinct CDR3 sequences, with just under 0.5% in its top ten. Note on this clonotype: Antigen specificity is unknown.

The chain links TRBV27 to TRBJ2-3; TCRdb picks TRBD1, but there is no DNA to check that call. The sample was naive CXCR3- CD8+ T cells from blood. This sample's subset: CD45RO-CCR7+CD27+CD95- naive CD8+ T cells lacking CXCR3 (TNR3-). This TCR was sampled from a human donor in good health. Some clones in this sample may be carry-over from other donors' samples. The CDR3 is CASSGREGRDTQYF.